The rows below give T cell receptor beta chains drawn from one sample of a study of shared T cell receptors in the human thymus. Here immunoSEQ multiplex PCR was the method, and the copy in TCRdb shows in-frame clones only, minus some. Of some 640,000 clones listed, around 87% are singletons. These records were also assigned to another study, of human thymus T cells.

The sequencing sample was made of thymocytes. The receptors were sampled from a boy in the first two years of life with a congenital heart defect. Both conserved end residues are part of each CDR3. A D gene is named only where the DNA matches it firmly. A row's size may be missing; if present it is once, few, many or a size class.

DNA: TGTGCCAGCAGCTCCGGGACAGGCAATCAGCCCCAGCATTTT
CDR3: CASSSGTGNQPQHF
D: TRBD1
V: TRBV7-6
size: -
J: TRBJ1-5

DNA: TGCGCCAGCAGACAGGGGGGTATATCCTACGAGCAGTACTTC
CDR3: CASRQGGISYEQYF
D: TRBD1
V: TRBV5-1
size: -
J: TRBJ2-7

DNA: TGTGCCAGCAGTACGATCCTCTGGACAGGACCTTCTGGAAACACCATATATTTT
CDR3: CASSTILWTGPSGNTIYF
D: TRBD1
V: TRBV28
size: few
J: TRBJ1-3

DNA: TGTGCCAGCCAAGGACAGGGGAAGGGGAAGAACACTGAAGCTTTCTTT
CDR3: CASQGQGKGKNTEAFF
D: TRBD1
V: TRBV2
size: -
J: TRBJ1-1

DNA: TGTGCCATCCGTCGGACATTTTCCTCTAGCACAGATACGCAGTATTTT
CDR3: CAIRRTFSSSTDTQYF
D: -
V: TRBV10-3
size: few
J: TRBJ2-3

DNA: TGTGCCAGCAAGGAGGGCGGGAGCTATGGCTACACCTTC
CDR3: CASKEGGSYGYTF
D: -
V: TRBV2
size: few
J: TRBJ1-2

DNA: TGCAGCGTTGATGGCTCAGGGTTCTATGGCTACACCTTC
CDR3: CSVDGSGFYGYTF
D: -
V: TRBV29-1
size: -
J: TRBJ1-2

DNA: TGCGCCAGCAGCTTAACAGGGACAGGGGGTAGGGACGAGCAGTACTTC
CDR3: CASSLTGTGGRDEQYF
D: TRBD1
V: TRBV5-1
size: -
J: TRBJ2-7

DNA: TGCGCCAGCAGCTTGATGACAGGGGGTTATGGCTACACCTTC
CDR3: CASSLMTGGYGYTF
D: TRBD1
V: TRBV5-1
size: -
J: TRBJ1-2

DNA: TGCAGCGTTGTGGTGTCGGGATCCTACGAGCAGTACTTC
CDR3: CSVVVSGSYEQYF
D: -
V: TRBV29-1
size: -
J: TRBJ2-7

DNA: TGTGCCAGCAGCTTCCGGAATCGGGACATGAACACTGAAGCTTTCTTT
CDR3: CASSFRNRDMNTEAFF
D: -
V: TRBV7-9
size: -
J: TRBJ1-1

DNA: TGCGCCAGCAGTTCTGGGGGGTTGGAAGCTTTCTTT
CDR3: CASSSGGLEAFF
D: -
V: TRBV5-1
size: -
J: TRBJ1-1

DNA: TGTGCCAGCAGCCAAGATCATCGAGCGGGTGTAGCCAAAAACATTCAGTACTTC
CDR3: CASSQDHRAGVAKNIQYF
D: -
V: TRBV4-2
size: -
J: TRBJ2-4

DNA: TGCAGTGCTATCGGGCAGTATTTT
CDR3: CSAIGQYF
D: -
V: TRBV20-1
size: -
J: TRBJ2-3

DNA: TGTGCCAGCAGCTCTCTCGGGACAGGGTGCTACGAGCAGTACTTC
CDR3: CASSSLGTGCYEQYF
D: TRBD1
V: TRBV13
size: once
J: TRBJ2-7

DNA: TGTGCCAGCAGTCAACCGGGAATCGACTACGAGCAGTACTTC
CDR3: CASSQPGIDYEQYF
D: -
V: TRBV28
size: -
J: TRBJ2-7

DNA: TGCGCCAGCAGCCAAACCACCGACAGAGAAATACCCTACGAGCAGTACTTC
CDR3: CASSQTTDREIPYEQYF
D: -
V: TRBV4-3
size: -
J: TRBJ2-7

DNA: TGTGCCAGCAGCGTAGTGGTTAGCGGGGAAGAGACCCAGTACTTC
CDR3: CASSVVVSGEETQYF
D: TRBD2
V: TRBV9
size: -
J: TRBJ2-5

DNA: TGCGCCAGCAGCTTGTTGTGGGGGGGCTCAGATACGCAGTATTTT
CDR3: CASSLLWGGSDTQYF
D: -
V: TRBV5-1
size: -
J: TRBJ2-3

DNA: TGTGCCAGCACCCGAGGCAGGGAACTCGGTCAGCCCCAGCATTTT
CDR3: CASTRGRELGQPQHF
D: -
V: TRBV28
size: -
J: TRBJ1-5

DNA: TGTGCTAGCAGCTTGAGGCGGGGGGCTCAAGAGACCCAGTACTTC
CDR3: CASSLRRGAQETQYF
D: TRBD2
V: TRBV7-7
size: -
J: TRBJ2-5

DNA: TGTGCCAGCAGTTACCTAGGGGGAGAGAACACAGATACGCAGTATTTT
CDR3: CASSYLGGENTDTQYF
D: -
V: TRBV6-5
size: -
J: TRBJ2-3

DNA: TGTGCCAGCAGTGAATCCGGGAGGAGCTACAATGAGCAGTTCTTC
CDR3: CASSESGRSYNEQFF
D: TRBD2
V: TRBV25-1
size: -
J: TRBJ2-1

DNA: TGTGCCAGCAGCATACAGCAGAATGAGCAGTTCTTC
CDR3: CASSIQQNEQFF
D: -
V: TRBV7-9
size: -
J: TRBJ2-1

DNA: TGTGCCAGCAGTTACTCATCAGGGGGCCGGACTGAAGCTTTCTTT
CDR3: CASSYSSGGRTEAFF
D: TRBD1
V: TRBV6-5
size: -
J: TRBJ1-1

DNA: TGTGCCAAAAAGGGCGGGAAAAGGTCCGGTGAGCAGTTCTTC
CDR3: CAKKGGKRSGEQFF
D: -
V: TRBV2
size: -
J: TRBJ2-1

DNA: TGTGCCAGCAGCTTGGTTACAGGGGAGTACGAGCAGTACTTC
CDR3: CASSLVTGEYEQYF
D: TRBD1
V: TRBV5-6
size: -
J: TRBJ2-7

DNA: TGCGCCAGCAGACAGGCCATTAGCTACGAGCAGTACTTC
CDR3: CASRQAISYEQYF
D: -
V: TRBV5-1
size: -
J: TRBJ2-7

DNA: TGCGCCAGCAGCCAAGTACAGGGGGCCCCCTACAATGAGCAGTTCTTC
CDR3: CASSQVQGAPYNEQFF
D: TRBD1
V: TRBV4-1
size: -
J: TRBJ2-1